The rows below give T cell receptor beta chains drawn from one sample of a study of blood T cell repertoires in COVID-19. The data were produced by immunoSEQ multiplex PCR, yet TCRdb's version contains in-frame clones alone and is incomplete. The sample has about 190,000 clones; roughly 80% are singletons. Sequenced material: peripheral blood. Source of these receptors: a man aged 45 to 65 who had recovered from COVID-19. The CDR3 runs from the conserved cysteine through the conserved F or W. Fields, in order: D gene, clone size, V gene, J gene, CDR3 DNA, CDR3 protein. D genes are given only for firm matches. Not all rows give a size; the values are once, few, many and, for expanded clones, a class.

D: TRBD1
size: .
V: TRBV27
J: TRBJ2-4
DNA: TGTGCCAGCAGCCCACAGGGGGCTTCAATCTTATTAGCCAAAAACATTCAGTACTTC
CDR3: CASSPQGASILLAKNIQYF

D: TRBD2
size: .
V: TRBV27
J: TRBJ2-7
DNA: TGTGCCAGCAGTCAAGGGACTAGAGCAAACGAGCAGTACTTC
CDR3: CASSQGTRANEQYF

D: .
size: .
V: TRBV10-3
J: TRBJ2-1
DNA: TGTGCCATCTCTTACGGTGGGGCGTACAATGAGCAGTTCTTC
CDR3: CAISYGGAYNEQFF

D: TRBD1
size: .
V: TRBV7-2
J: TRBJ2-7
DNA: TGTGCCACCGCCCCCCGGACAGGGGACCACGAGCAGTACTTC
CDR3: CATAPRTGDHEQYF

D: TRBD2
size: .
V: TRBV7-2
J: TRBJ2-1
DNA: TGTGCCAGCAGCCCAAGGACTAGCGGGAGGGCGAATGAGCAGTTCTTC
CDR3: CASSPRTSGRANEQFF

D: TRBD2
size: once
V: TRBV10-3
J: TRBJ2-2
DNA: TGTGCCATCAGTGAACTAGCGGGAGGTTCGGGCGGGGAGCTGTTTTTT
CDR3: CAISELAGGSGGELFF

D: .
size: .
V: TRBV3-1/TRBV3-2
J: TRBJ1-3
DNA: TGTGCCAGCAGCCAAGGAGCCACTAGCTCTGGAAACACCATATATTTT
CDR3: CASSQGATSSGNTIYF

D: .
size: .
V: TRBV9
J: TRBJ1-6
DNA: TGTGCCAGCAGCGTAGCTGTCAGGGATAATTCACCCCTCCACTTT
CDR3: CASSVAVRDNSPLHF

D: .
size: .
V: TRBV27
J: TRBJ2-1
DNA: TGTGCCAGCAGACAGAACACTCTGGAATACAATGAGCAGTTCTTC
CDR3: CASRQNTLEYNEQFF

D: .
size: .
V: TRBV30
J: TRBJ1-4
DNA: TGTGCCTGGAGTGTTACAGGCCTTAATGAAAAACTGTTTTTT
CDR3: CAWSVTGLNEKLFF

D: .
size: .
V: TRBV10-3
J: TRBJ2-7
DNA: TGTGCCATCAGTGAGGGGAACAGGGAGAGCTCCTACGAGCAGTACTTC
CDR3: CAISEGNRESSYEQYF

D: TRBD2
size: .
V: TRBV7-2
J: TRBJ2-7
DNA: TGTGCCAGCAGCTTCGCTGGGGTGGGAGGGTACGAGCAGTACTTC
CDR3: CASSFAGVGGYEQYF

D: .
size: once
V: TRBV7-2
J: TRBJ1-5
DNA: TGTGCCAGCAGCTTAATGGGGGCCGATCAGCCCCAGCATTTT
CDR3: CASSLMGADQPQHF

D: .
size: .
V: TRBV29-1
J: TRBJ1-2
DNA: TGCAGCATTGAGCCGGGAAACTATGGCTACACCTTC
CDR3: CSIEPGNYGYTF

D: .
size: .
V: TRBV27
J: TRBJ2-5
DNA: TGTGCCAGCAGCCCAGGGTGGGGGACCCAGTACTTC
CDR3: CASSPGWGTQYF

D: TRBD2
size: .
V: TRBV18
J: TRBJ2-2
DNA: TGTGCCAGCTCACCAACGCTAGCGGGAGGGCCGCGCACCGGGGAGCTGTTTTTT
CDR3: CASSPTLAGGPRTGELFF

D: .
size: .
V: TRBV6-2/TRBV6-3
J: TRBJ2-2
DNA: TGTGCCAGCAGTTACAGAGACACCGGGGAGCTGTTTTTT
CDR3: CASSYRDTGELFF

D: .
size: .
V: TRBV6-6
J: TRBJ2-7
DNA: TGTGCCAGCAGTTCTGGGGCCGGGAGATGGTACTACGAGCAGTACTTC
CDR3: CASSSGAGRWYYEQYF

D: TRBD2
size: .
V: TRBV5-1
J: TRBJ2-7
DNA: TGCGCCAGCAGCTTTCCAACTAGCGGGAGAGGCAGCTACGAGCAGTACTTC
CDR3: CASSFPTSGRGSYEQYF

D: TRBD2
size: .
V: TRBV29-1
J: TRBJ2-3
DNA: TGCAGCGTCCGGACTAGGGGAAGCACAGATACGCAGTATTTT
CDR3: CSVRTRGSTDTQYF

D: .
size: .
V: TRBV6-5
J: TRBJ1-1
DNA: TGTGCCAGCACCTATGGACAGTTGAACACTGAAGCTTTCTTT
CDR3: CASTYGQLNTEAFF

D: .
size: .
V: TRBV5-5
J: TRBJ1-4
DNA: TGTGCCAGCAACAGGGAACTCAGGGTTACTAATGAAAAACTGTTTTTT
CDR3: CASNRELRVTNEKLFF

D: TRBD1
size: .
V: TRBV2
J: TRBJ1-2
DNA: TGTGCCAGCAGTGTATCGTCGAGTAAAAAAACCGGGACAGGGCTCTATGGCTACACCTTC
CDR3: CASSVSSSKKTGTGLYGYTF

D: .
size: .
V: TRBV29-1
J: TRBJ1-3
DNA: TGCAGCGTTGAAGGGGGACTGCGCAATGGAAACACCATATATTTT
CDR3: CSVEGGLRNGNTIYF

D: .
size: .
V: TRBV19
J: TRBJ1-1
DNA: TGTGCCAGTAGTATAGGAGGAAGGAACACTGAAGCTTTCTTT
CDR3: CASSIGGRNTEAFF

D: .
size: .
V: TRBV29-1
J: TRBJ1-1
DNA: TGCAGCGTCCATACGGGACTGCCGAACACTGAAGCTTTCTTT
CDR3: CSVHTGLPNTEAFF